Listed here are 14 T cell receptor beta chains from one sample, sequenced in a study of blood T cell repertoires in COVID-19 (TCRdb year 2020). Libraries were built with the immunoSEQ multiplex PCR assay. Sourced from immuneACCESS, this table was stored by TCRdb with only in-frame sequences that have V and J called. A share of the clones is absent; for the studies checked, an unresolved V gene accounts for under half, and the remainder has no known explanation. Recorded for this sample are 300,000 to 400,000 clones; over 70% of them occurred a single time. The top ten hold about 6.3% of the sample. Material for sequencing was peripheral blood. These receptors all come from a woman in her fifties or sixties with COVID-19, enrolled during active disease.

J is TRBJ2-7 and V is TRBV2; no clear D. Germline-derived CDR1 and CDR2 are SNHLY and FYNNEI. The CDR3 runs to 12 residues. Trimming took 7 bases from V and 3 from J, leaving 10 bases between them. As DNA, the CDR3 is TGTGCCAGCAAGACCGGGTTCTACGAGCAGTACTTC. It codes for CASKTGFYEQYF.

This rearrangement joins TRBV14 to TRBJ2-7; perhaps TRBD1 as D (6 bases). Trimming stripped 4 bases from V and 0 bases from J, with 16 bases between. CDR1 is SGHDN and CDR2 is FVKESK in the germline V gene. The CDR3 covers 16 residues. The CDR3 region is CASSPRIGRGSYEQYF. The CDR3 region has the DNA TGTGCCAGCAGCCCGAGGATCGGCAGGGGCTCCTACGAGCAGTACTTC.

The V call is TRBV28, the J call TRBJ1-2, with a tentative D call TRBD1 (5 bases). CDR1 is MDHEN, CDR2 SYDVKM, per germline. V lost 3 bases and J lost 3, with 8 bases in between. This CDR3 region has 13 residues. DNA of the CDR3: TGTGCCAGCAGTTTTCAGGGCTACTATGGCTACACCTTC. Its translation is CASSFQGYYGYTF.

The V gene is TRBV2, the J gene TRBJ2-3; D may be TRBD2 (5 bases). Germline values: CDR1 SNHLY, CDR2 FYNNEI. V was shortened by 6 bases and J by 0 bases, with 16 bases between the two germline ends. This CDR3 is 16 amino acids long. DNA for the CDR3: TGTGCCAGCAGCCTAAGCGGAGTAACTAGCACAGATACGCAGTATTTT. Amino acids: CASSLSGVTSTDTQYF. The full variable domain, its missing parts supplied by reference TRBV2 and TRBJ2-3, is EPEVTQTPSHQVTQMGQEVILRCVPISNHLYFYWYRQILGQKVEFLVSFYNNEISEKSEIFDDQFSVERPDGSNFTLKIRSTKLEDSAMYFCASSLSGVTSTDTQYFGPGTRLTVL.

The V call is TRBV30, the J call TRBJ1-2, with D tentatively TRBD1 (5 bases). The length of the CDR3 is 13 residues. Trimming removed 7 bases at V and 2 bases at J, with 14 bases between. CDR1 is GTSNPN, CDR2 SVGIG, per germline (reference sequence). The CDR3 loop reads CASMFRVNYGYTF. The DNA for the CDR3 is TGTGCCTCCATGTTCAGGGTGAACTATGGCTACACCTTC. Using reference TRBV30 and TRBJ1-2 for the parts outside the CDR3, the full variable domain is SQTIHQWPATLVQPVGSPLSLECTVEGTSNPNLYWYRQAAGRGLQLLFYSVGIGQISSEVPQNLSASRPQDRQFILSSKKLLLSDSGFYLCASMFRVNYGYTFGSGTRLTVV.

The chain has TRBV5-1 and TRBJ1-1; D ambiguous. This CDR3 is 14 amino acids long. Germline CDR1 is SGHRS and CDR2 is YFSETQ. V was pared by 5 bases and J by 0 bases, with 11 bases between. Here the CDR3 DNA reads TGCGCCAGCAGTATCGGCGGGCTGAACACTGAAGCTTTCTTT. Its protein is CASSIGGLNTEAFF.

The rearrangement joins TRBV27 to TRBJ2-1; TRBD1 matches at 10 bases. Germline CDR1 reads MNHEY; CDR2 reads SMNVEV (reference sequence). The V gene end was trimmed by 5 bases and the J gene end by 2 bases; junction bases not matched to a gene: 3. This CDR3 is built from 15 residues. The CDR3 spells CASSQGTGAYNEQFF. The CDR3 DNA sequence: TGTGCCAGCAGTCAAGGGACAGGGGCCTACAATGAGCAGTTCTTC.

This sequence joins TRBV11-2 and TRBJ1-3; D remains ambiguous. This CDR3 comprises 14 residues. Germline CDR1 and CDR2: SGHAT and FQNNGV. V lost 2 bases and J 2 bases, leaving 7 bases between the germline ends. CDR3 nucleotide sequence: TGTGCCAGCAGCTTAAATGTCGCTGGAAACACCATATATTTT. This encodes CASSLNVAGNTIYF. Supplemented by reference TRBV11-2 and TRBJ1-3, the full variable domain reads EAGVAQSPRYKIIEKRQSVAFWCNPISGHATLYWYQQILGQGPKLLIQFQNNGVVDDSQLPKDRFSAERLKGVDSTLKIQPAKLEDSAVYLCASSLNVAGNTIYFGEGSWLTVV.

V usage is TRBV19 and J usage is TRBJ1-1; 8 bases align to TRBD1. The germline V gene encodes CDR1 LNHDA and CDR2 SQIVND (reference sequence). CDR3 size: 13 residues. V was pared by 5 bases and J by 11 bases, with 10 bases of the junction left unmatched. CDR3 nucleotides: TGTGCCAGTAGTTTCCAGGGGGCGACGCGTGCTTTCTTT. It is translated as CASSFQGATRAFF.

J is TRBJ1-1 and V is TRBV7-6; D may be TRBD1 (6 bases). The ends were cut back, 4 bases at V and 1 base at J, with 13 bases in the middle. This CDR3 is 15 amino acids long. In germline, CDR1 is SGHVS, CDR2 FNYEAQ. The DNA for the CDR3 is TGTGCCAGCAGCTCAAGGACAGAATCGAACACTGAAGCTTTCTTT. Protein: CASSSRTESNTEAFF.

This CDR3 reads CASSLNRGLQPQHF. The CDR3 nucleotides are TGTGCCAGCAGTCTAAACAGGGGGCTACAGCCCCAGCATTTT. The chain links TRBV27 to TRBJ1-5, with 9 bases fitting TRBD1. CDR1 and CDR2 (germline): MNHEY, SMNVEV (reference sequence). The CDR3 runs to 14 residues. Unmatched junction bases numbered 6, after V lost 5 bases and J lost 7 bases.

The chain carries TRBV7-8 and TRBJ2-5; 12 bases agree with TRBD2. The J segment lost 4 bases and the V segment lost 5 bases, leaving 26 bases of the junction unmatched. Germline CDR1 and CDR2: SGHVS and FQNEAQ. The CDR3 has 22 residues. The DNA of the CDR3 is TGTGCCAGCAGCCCACTGAAGCGGACTAGCGGGATAGGATCTGCTGCTGGAGAGACCCAGTACTTC. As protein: CASSPLKRTSGIGSAAGETQYF.

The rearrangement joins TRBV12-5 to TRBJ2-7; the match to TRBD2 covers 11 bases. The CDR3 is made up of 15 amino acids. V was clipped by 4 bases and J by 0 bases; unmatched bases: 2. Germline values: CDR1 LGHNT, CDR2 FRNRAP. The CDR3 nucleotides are TGTGCTAGTGGTTCTAGCGGGGGGAGCTCCTACGAGCAGTACTTC. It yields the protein CASGSSGGSSYEQYF.

The CDR3 loop reads CASTLGTEAFF. DNA of the CDR3: TGTGCCAGCACCCTCGGGACTGAAGCTTTCTTT. This rearrangement joins TRBV12-3 or TRBV12-4 to TRBJ1-1; D unclear. Trimming stripped 7 bases from V and 5 bases from J, with 8 bases between. The CDR3 sequence is 11 residues long.